A single sample gave rise to the 14 T cell receptor beta chains below, sequenced in a study of Graves' ophthalmopathy and Graves' hyperthyroidism. RNA transcripts provided the template for amplifying TCR beta CDR3 regions. The workflow started with a first-round RT-PCR run with HTBI primers and then moved on to a second-round multiplex PCR. TCRdb ran MiXCR on the multiplex PCR reads and lists one entry per CDR3 protein. The sample lists hundreds of thousands of distinct CDR3 sequences; around 21% were seen once. The sequencing input was peripheral blood. All receptors come from a woman between 18 and 29 years old with stable Graves' hyperthyroidism.

This clonotype was observed a handful of times. The genes are TRBV11-2 and TRBJ2-7; 9 nucleotides match TRBD1. Germline assignment: CDR1 SGHAT and CDR2 FQNNGV. The V segment lost 0 bases and the J segment 6 bases; nucleotides outside the gene matches: 6. The CDR3 covers 15 residues. The CDR3 protein is CASSLEGTGSSEQYF. The CDR3 DNA sequence: TGTGCCAGCAGCTTAGAGGGGACAGGGTCTTCCGAGCAGTACTTC.

This clonotype was recorded many times. V usage is TRBV7-9 and J usage is TRBJ1-1; the D is unclear. There are 14 residues in the CDR3. Trimming cost V 6 bases and J 0 bases, with 11 bases left between them. CDR1 is SEHNR, CDR2 FQNEAQ, per germline (reference sequence). The CDR3 DNA is TGTGCCAGCAGGTCGGTCTTTCTGAACACTGAAGCTTTCTTT. Translated, it gives CASRSVFLNTEAFF.

V and J are TRBV20-1 and TRBJ2-2; 7 bases fit TRBD2. Trimming removed 0 bases from V and 5 bases from J; junction bases left unmatched: 9. The CDR3 spans 16 residues. Germline V gene lookup returns CDR1 DFQATT and CDR2 SNEGSKA (reference sequence). The CDR3 DNA sequence: TGCAGTGCTAGAGATCTCGGCGGGAGTAGTACCGGGGAGCTGTTTTTT. This codes for CSARDLGGSSTGELFF.

This clonotype was picked up many times. The chain combines TRBV7-8 with TRBJ1-2; TRBD1 matches 7 bases. V lost 5 bases, J lost 3 bases, and 6 bases stayed unmatched. CDR1 and CDR2 (germline): SGHVS, FQNEAQ. This CDR3 region has 14 residues. The CDR3 here is CASSQDRVDYGYTF. CDR3 coding DNA: TGTGCCAGCAGCCAAGACAGGGTGGACTATGGCTACACCTTC.

This clonotype has only a few counts. This chain joins TRBV3-1 and TRBJ2-5, with a possible D match to TRBD1 (5 bases). CDR3 size: 15 residues. Germline V gene sequence: CDR1 LGHDT, CDR2 YNNKEL (reference sequence). V was trimmed by 1 base and J by 1 base, leaving 10 bases between them. The CDR3 loop is CASSQGPQVQETQYF. The CDR3 nucleotides are TGTGCCAGCAGCCAAGGCCCACAGGTCCAAGAGACCCAGTACTTC.

This clonotype has a handful of counts. A much larger clonotype is one base distant, so this may be a read error. The chain has TRBV5-1 and TRBJ2-2; D is unclear. CDR3 size: 16 residues. CDR1 SGHRS and CDR2 YFSETQ come from the germline V gene. CDR3 amino acids: CAISLVPGEDTGELFF. The DNA of the CDR3 is TGCGCCATCAGCTTGGTCCCAGGCGAAGACACCGGGGAGCTGTTTTTT.

This clonotype was detected ten times or more. The chain joins TRBV7-8 to TRBJ2-5; the match to TRBD2 covers 10 bases. V lost 5 bases, J lost 5 bases, and 5 bases stayed unmatched. Germline CDR1 and CDR2: SGHVS and FQNEAQ. The CDR3 is made up of 14 amino acids. The CDR3 DNA follows: TGTGCCAGCAGCAGTCTAGCGGGAGAGGAGACCCAGTACTTC. Protein product: CASSSLAGEETQYF.

CDR3 region: CSVEDSLGLSWLHTF. CDR3 sequence (DNA): TGCAGCGTTGAAGATTCCCTCGGACTTTCATGGCTACACACCTTC. This rearrangement joins TRBV29-1 to TRBJ1-2; D ambiguous. Germline CDR1 reads SQVTM; CDR2 reads ANQGSEA. CDR3 size: 15 residues. V lost 0 bases to trimming and J lost 12 bases, with 23 bases between them. The full variable domain, completed using reference TRBV29-1 and TRBJ1-2, is SAVISQKPSRDICQRGTSLTIQCQVDSQVTMMFWYRQQPGQSLTLIATANQGSEATYESGFVIDKFPISRPNLTFSTLTVSNMSPEDSSIYLCSVEDSLGLSWLHTFGSGTRLTVV.

This clonotype was picked up a small number of times. The chain links TRBV27 to TRBJ1-3, with D unresolved. Germline V gene sequence: CDR1 MNHEY, CDR2 SMNVEV (reference sequence). V gave up 5 bases and J gave up 0 bases, with 14 bases separating them. This CDR3 contains 16 residues. In DNA form, the CDR3 reads TGTGCCAGCAGTCCCCTCGGACGAAGCTCTGGAAACACCATATATTTT. Translated: CASSPLGRSSGNTIYF.

Many counts were recorded for this clonotype. The CDR3 here is CASSLAGWSQPQHF. DNA of the CDR3: TGTGCCAGCAGTTTAGCGGGGTGGAGTCAGCCCCAGCATTTT. The chain joins TRBV28 to TRBJ1-5; D is ambiguous. CDR1 and CDR2 (germline): MDHEN, SYDVKM. This CDR3 is built from 14 residues. V was clipped by 2 bases and J by 6 bases, with 11 bases between them. Supplemented by reference TRBV28 and TRBJ1-5, the full variable domain reads DVKVTQSSRYLVKRTGEKVFLECVQDMDHENMFWYRQDPGLGLRLIYFSYDVKMKEKGDIPEGYSVSREKKERFSLILESASTNQTSMYLCASSLAGWSQPQHFGDGTRLSIL.

The chain combines TRBV6-5 with TRBJ2-2, with D tentatively TRBD1 or TRBD2 (5 bases each). V lost 0 bases to trimming and J lost 13 bases, with 18 bases between them. CDR3 length equals 15 residues. Germline CDR1 is MNHEY and CDR2 is SVGAGI. CDR3 DNA: TGTGCCAGCAGTTACTCCGCTCTAGCTGGGGCCTGGCTGTTTTTT. This gives the protein CASSYSALAGAWLFF.

This clonotype was picked up many times. The chain uses TRBV6-5 and TRBJ2-2; D is ambiguous. Trimming cost V 8 bases and J 0 bases, with 10 bases left between them. The CDR3 is 14 residues long. Germline CDR1 MNHEY, CDR2 SVGAGI. The CDR3 nucleotides read TGTGCCAGCGGCGTGTCCGCGAACACCGGGGAGCTGTTTTTT. It is translated as CASGVSANTGELFF.

In its sample, this clonotype was seen many times. The rearrangement uses TRBV5-6 and TRBJ2-5; the D gene is possibly TRBD2 (6 bases). V lost 1 base and J lost 1, with 8 bases in between. Germline lookup yields CDR1 SGHDT and CDR2 YYEEEE. This CDR3 has 14 amino acids. Written as DNA, the CDR3 is TGTGCCAGCAGCTTGAACGGGGGCCAAGAGACCCAGTACTTC. Its translation is CASSLNGGQETQYF.

The chain carries TRBV2 and TRBJ2-5; 8 bases agree with TRBD2. Losses at the gene ends were 0 bases for V and 7 bases for J; bases not matched to a gene: 10. In germline, CDR1 is SNHLY, CDR2 FYNNEI. The CDR3 is 16 residues long. The CDR3 reads CASSEARRAGEGTQYF. The CDR3 DNA sequence: TGTGCCAGCAGTGAAGCGCGCCGAGCGGGAGAGGGGACCCAGTACTTC.